Sequencing of this TCR beta chain was carried out in a study of T cell responses to AZD1222 COVID-19 vaccine. Overall study findings and caveats: Across the whole spike, CD4 TCRs peaked at regions 160-218 and 743-854.

Produced via immunoSEQ multiplex PCR; TCRdb's table is partial and in-frame only. The sample lists about 140,000 clones; around 93% were seen once. Turning to this clone: Its antigen is undetermined.

This clonotype originated in an adult who received the AZD1222 COVID-19 vaccine. Here the sequenced sample was peripheral blood, taken 28 days after the second AZD1222 dose.

The CDR3 region has the DNA TGTGCCAGCAGTGAAAGCCCAGGGGAATATGGCTACACCTTC. Protein sequence: CASSESPGEYGYTF. The chain has TRBV2 and TRBJ1-2, with TRBD1 as a possible D gene (6 bases). The V end was cut by 2 bases, the J end by 5 bases, with 12 bases between. CDR1 SNHLY and CDR2 FYNNEI come from the germline V gene. The CDR3 length is 14 residues.